This is a list of T cell receptor beta chains from one sample in a study of T-cell reconstitution after alpha-beta-depleted transplantation in children. TCRdb called the PCR reads again in MiXCR, with one record for every CDR3 protein. The profile shows 250,000 to 300,000 distinct CDR3 sequences, 9.5% to 10% of them singletons. The source was PBMCs from the stem cell graft donor, collected from the stem cell graft. These receptor sequences come from a human donor who donated a stem cell graft to a child with SCID. Both conserved end residues are part of each CDR3. The order of the fields is V gene, D gene, clone size, J gene, CDR3 protein, CDR3 DNA. The D gene is left open where the match is weak. Part of the rows lack a size; the others show once, few, many or a class for expanded clones.

TRBV18	.	.	TRBJ2-7	CASSRPDLYEQYF	TGTGCCAGCTCACGTCCGGACCTCTACGAGCAGTACTTC
TRBV6-2/TRBV6-3	.	.	TRBJ1-6	CASSLPTGGNSPLHF	TGTGCCAGCAGTTTACCAACAGGAGGAAATTCACCCCTCCACTTT
TRBV25-1	TRBD1	few	TRBJ1-6	CASSVTGGSRSPLHF	TGTGCCAGCAGTGTAACAGGGGGCTCGCGCTCACCCCTCCACTTT
TRBV7-3	.	.	TRBJ1-1	CASSLGGGGTEAFF	TGTGCCAGCAGCTTAGGGGGGGGAGGGACTGAAGCTTTCTTT
TRBV5-1	.	.	TRBJ2-7	CASRREPAYEQYF	TGCGCCAGCAGACGAGAACCGGCCTACGAGCAGTACTTC
TRBV5-1	TRBD1	few	TRBJ2-1	CASSLVGTGVVNEQFF	TGCGCCAGCAGCTTGGTCGGGACAGGGGTGGTCAATGAGCAGTTCTTC
TRBV14	TRBD1	many	TRBJ2-7	CASSLRGPGQGYEQYF	TGTGCCAGCAGCCTCCGCGGACCGGGACAGGGGTACGAGCAGTACTTC
TRBV12-3/TRBV12-4	TRBD1	few	TRBJ2-1	CASSSRQGLYNEQFF	TGTGCCAGCAGTTCCCGACAGGGGCTCTACAATGAGCAGTTCTTC
TRBV27	.	few	TRBJ2-1	CASTSPAPGPYNEQFF	TGTGCCAGCACCAGCCCGGCCCCTGGTCCCTACAATGAGCAGTTCTTC
TRBV4-1	.	.	TRBJ1-1	CASRNRALGTEAFF	TGCGCCAGCAGGAACAGGGCCTTGGGGACTGAAGCTTTCTTT
TRBV6-5	TRBD1	many	TRBJ1-1	CASRRGRDTEAFF	TGTGCCAGCAGGAGGGGGCGAGATACTGAAGCTTTCTTT
TRBV3-1	TRBD1	few	TRBJ2-3	CASSQEGDREGTDTQYF	TGTGCCAGCAGCCAAGAGGGAGACAGGGAAGGCACAGATACGCAGTATTTT
TRBV5-1	.	many	TRBJ2-3	CASSLVGGAKDTQYF	TGCGCCAGCAGCTTGGTCGGGGGCGCGAAAGATACGCAGTATTTT
TRBV12-3/TRBV12-4	TRBD1	.	TRBJ2-5	CASSADREWGETQYF	TGTGCCAGCAGTGCGGACAGGGAATGGGGAGAGACCCAGTACTTC
TRBV11-2	.	many	TRBJ2-1	CASGPLQGSRFSQFF	TGTGCCAGCGGCCCGCTACAGGGTTCCCGTTTCTCACAGTTCTTC
TRBV12-3/TRBV12-4	.	.	TRBJ2-7	CASSIIHEQYF	TGTGCCAGCAGCATCATACACGAGCAGTACTTC
TRBV7-2	TRBD1	.	TRBJ2-3	CASSWGQGGTDTQYF	TGTGCCAGCAGCTGGGGACAGGGGGGCACAGATACGCAGTATTTT
TRBV4-2	TRBD2	few	TRBJ2-1	CASSQGTSGGSYNEQFF	TGTGCCAGCAGCCAAGGGACTAGCGGGGGGTCCTACAATGAGCAGTTCTTC
TRBV5-1	.	.	TRBJ2-5	CASNSGSPEETQYF	TGCGCCAGCAACTCCGGGTCCCCGGAAGAGACCCAGTACTTC
TRBV18	.	few	TRBJ2-2	CASSPTRTTGELFF	TGTGCCAGCTCACCAACTAGGACAACCGGGGAGCTGTTTTTT
TRBV20-1	TRBD1	few	TRBJ2-5	CSAPNPLIQGAETQYF	TGCAGTGCCCCCAATCCCCTTATCCAGGGGGCCGAGACCCAGTACTTC
TRBV11-3	TRBD1	.	TRBJ1-1	CASSTTGGKTEAFF	TGTGCCAGCAGCACCACAGGGGGGAAGACTGAAGCTTTCTTT
TRBV20-1	TRBD2	.	TRBJ2-7	CSAKGTSGGASEQYF	TGCAGTGCGAAAGGGACTAGCGGGGGGGCTTCCGAGCAGTACTTC
TRBV7-9	.	few	TRBJ2-3	CASGTVNTQYF	TGTGCCAGCGGGACCGTTAATACGCAGTATTTT
TRBV5-8	.	.	TRBJ2-1	CASSSATGFGEQFF	TGTGCCAGCAGCTCGGCGACAGGTTTCGGTGAGCAGTTCTTC
TRBV3-1	.	few	TRBJ2-7	CASSLGSRTYEQYF	TGTGCCAGCAGCCTGGGTTCCCGCACCTACGAGCAGTACTTC
TRBV12-3/TRBV12-4	TRBD1	few	TRBJ2-5	CASSTAGTGSETQYF	TGTGCCAGCAGTACCGCCGGGACAGGGTCGGAGACCCAGTACTTC
TRBV3-1	.	.	TRBJ1-5	CASSQAPGGNQPQHF	TGTGCCAGCAGCCAAGCCCCGGGGGGCAATCAGCCCCAGCATTTT
TRBV7-8	.	few	TRBJ2-7	CASSSRREQYF	TGTGCCAGCAGCTCACGTCGCGAGCAGTACTTC
TRBV20-1	.	many	TRBJ1-2	CSARVGGYSDYGYTF	TGCAGTGCTAGAGTGGGAGGGTATAGTGACTATGGCTACACCTTC
TRBV5-1	TRBD2	few	TRBJ2-7	CASSPGSGGDEQYF	TGCGCCAGCAGCCCCGGTAGCGGGGGCGACGAGCAGTACTTC
TRBV9	.	many	TRBJ1-3	CASSVDIRFSGNTIYF	TGTGCCAGCAGCGTAGATATTCGGTTCTCTGGAAACACCATATATTTT
TRBV12-3/TRBV12-4	.	few	TRBJ2-7	CASRGFGYEQYF	TGTGCCAGCAGGGGCTTTGGGTACGAGCAGTACTTC
TRBV12-3/TRBV12-4	TRBD1	.	TRBJ2-1	CASSLRRQGAGEQFF	TGTGCCAGCAGTTTACGCCGACAGGGGGCGGGGGAGCAGTTCTTC
TRBV9	.	many	TRBJ2-2	CASSEGGGVTGELFF	TGTGCCAGCAGCGAAGGAGGGGGGGTCACCGGGGAGCTGTTTTTT
TRBV20-1	.	few	TRBJ2-1	CSAPRVGGAWNEQFF	TGCAGTGCACCAAGGGTTGGGGGGGCTTGGAATGAGCAGTTCTTC
TRBV28	.	.	TRBJ1-1	CASSLSLSSTEAFF	TGTGCCAGCAGCCTTTCCCTAAGTAGCACTGAAGCTTTCTTT